This entry lists 27 T cell receptor beta chains sequenced from one sample in a study of blood T cell repertoires in COVID-19. Repertoires were generated with immunoSEQ multiplex PCR, while TCRdb's copy carries only in-frame clones and drops some. This table has 350,000 to 550,000 clones, 85% to 90% appearing once. The source material was PBMCs or T cells enriched from blood (not recorded which). These receptors were collected from a man aged 30-40 years who had recovered from COVID-19.

This chain uses TRBV12-5 with TRBJ2-1, with D tentatively TRBD2 (6 bases). From germline, CDR1 is LGHNT and CDR2 FRNRAP. The CDR3 runs to 15 residues. The ends were cut back, 6 bases at V and 7 bases at J, with 19 bases in the middle. In DNA form, the CDR3 reads TGTGCTAGTGGGCGCGAGGGACTCCCGGGGAATGAGCAGTTCTTC. Translated, it gives CASGREGLPGNEQFF.

The rearrangement uses TRBV10-3 and TRBJ2-1, with 8 bases that match TRBD1. The CDR3 is 12 residues long. Trimming removed 10 bases from V and 7 bases from J; junction bases left unmatched: 6. CDR1 is ENHRY and CDR2 is SYGVKD in the germline V gene. The CDR3, as DNA: TGTGCCACCGGACAGGGTAATAATGAGCAGTTCTTC. Translation: CATGQGNNEQFF.

The CDR3 sequence: CAISVQERGYGYTF. The DNA of the CDR3 is TGTGCCATCAGTGTACAGGAGCGGGGCTATGGCTACACCTTC. The rearrangement uses TRBV10-3 and TRBJ1-2; D is perhaps TRBD1 (5 bases). The V gene's germline CDR1 is ENHRY and CDR2 SYGVKD. The length of the CDR3 is 14 residues. V lost 4 bases and J lost 4, with 13 bases in between.

The CDR3 sequence is CASSSEVGISSGNTIYF. CDR3 nucleotides: TGCGCCAGCAGCTCCGAGGTCGGGATCAGCTCTGGAAACACCATATATTTT. J is TRBJ1-3 and V is TRBV5-1; D not certain. This CDR3 is 17 amino acids long. Trimming left V 3 bases short and J 0 bases short, with 16 bases between. The germline gives CDR1 SGHRS, CDR2 YFSETQ.

The gene calls are TRBV29-1 and TRBJ2-5, with TRBD2 matching over 10 bases. CDR1 is SQVTM and CDR2 is ANQGSEA in the germline V gene. V was pared by 2 bases and J by 2 bases, with 14 bases of the junction left unmatched. This CDR3 contains 18 residues. CDR3 sequence (DNA): TGCAGCGTTGAAAACTATCGCGCTAGCGGGAGTGGGCAAGAGACCCAGTACTTC. This translates into CSVENYRASGSGQETQYF.

The chain joins TRBV27 to TRBJ2-7; TRBD1 is a possible D gene (6 bases). CDR1 is MNHEY, CDR2 SMNVEV, per germline (reference sequence). The CDR3 runs to 13 residues. V was shortened by 2 bases and J by 6 bases, with 11 bases between the two germline ends. The CDR3 DNA sequence: TGTGCCAGCAGTTTAATGGACAGCACCGAGCAGTACTTC. This translates into CASSLMDSTEQYF.

This clone was seen a few times. The CDR3 sequence is CASSQAHLAGVPYEQYF. CDR3 in DNA: TGTGCCAGCAGCCAAGCCCACTTAGCGGGAGTCCCCTACGAGCAGTACTTC. The genes are TRBV4-2 and TRBJ2-7, with TRBD2 matching over 9 bases. J gave up 2 bases and V 1 base, and 9 bases lay outside the gene matches. Germline CDR1 reads LGHNA; CDR2 reads YNFKEQ. The CDR3 contains 17 residues.

The chain combines TRBV28 with TRBJ1-5; D perhaps matches TRBD1 (6 bases). The germline V gene has CDR1 MDHEN and CDR2 SYDVKM. The CDR3 is 15 amino acids. V lost 2 bases and J lost 7, with 15 bases in between. The CDR3 here is CASSLNSGVGQPQHF. CDR3 coding DNA: TGTGCCAGCAGTTTAAACTCAGGGGTTGGGCAGCCCCAGCATTTT.

V usage is TRBV28 and J usage is TRBJ2-1, with TRBD1 matching 8 bases. The CDR3 covers 15 residues. Germline V gene data show CDR1 as MDHEN and CDR2 as SYDVKM. J gave up 8 bases and V 2 bases, and 8 bases lay outside the gene matches. The CDR3 DNA reads TGTGCCAGCAGTTTAGGGACAGGACCTCGTGATGAGCAGTTCTTC. This gives the protein CASSLGTGPRDEQFF.

The chain uses TRBV5-1 and TRBJ2-1, with 8 positions matching TRBD2. Per germline, CDR1 SGHRS and CDR2 YFSETQ. J gave up 5 bases and V 2 bases, and 12 bases lay outside the gene matches. CDR3 length: 17 amino acids. The CDR3 DNA reads TGCGCCAGCAGCTTCCTCCCCCCGACTAGCGACCACAATGAGCAGTTCTTC. It translates to CASSFLPPTSDHNEQFF. Full variable domain (rest looked up from reference TRBV5-1 and TRBJ2-1): KAGVTQTPRYLIKTRGQQVTLSCSPISGHRSVSWYQQTPGQGLQFLFEYFSETQRNKGNFPGRFSGRQFSNSRSEMNVSTLELGDSALYLCASSFLPPTSDHNEQFFGPGTRLTVL.

This chain uses TRBV3-1 (or the pseudogene TRBV3-2) with TRBJ2-3; TRBD2 agrees at 7 bases. Germline loops: CDR1 LGHDT, CDR2 YNNKEL (reference sequence). J was trimmed by 3 bases and V by 2 bases; bases with no gene match: 2. The length of the CDR3 is 14 residues. The CDR3 nucleotides are TGTGCCAGCAGCCAAAGGGACTATACAGATACGCAGTATTTT. Its protein product is CASSQRDYTDTQYF.

The CDR3 region has the DNA TGTGCCAGCAGCTATGGGACAGCATCCTATAATTCACCCCTCCACTTT. Protein: CASSYGTASYNSPLHF. The chain combines TRBV11-2 with TRBJ1-6; 7 bases are a match to TRBD1. Germline V gene sequence: CDR1 SGHAT, CDR2 FQNNGV. The CDR3 is 16 amino acids. V gave up 4 bases and J gave up 1 base; unmatched junction bases: 4.

Only a few counts were recorded for this clone. This chain uses TRBV5-8 with TRBJ2-2; possible D gene TRBD1, 6 bases. From germline, CDR1 is SGHTS and CDR2 YDEGEE. The germline V and J ends were trimmed by 4 bases and 2 bases, with 12 bases remaining between them. CDR3 length: 15 amino acids. CDR3 sequence reads: CASSRRQANTGELFF. CDR3 coding DNA: TGTGCCAGCAGCCGCAGACAGGCTAACACCGGGGAGCTGTTTTTT.

This sequence joins TRBV7-7 and TRBJ2-7; the match to TRBD1 covers 7 bases. Per the germline V gene, CDR1 is SSHAT and CDR2 is FNYEAQ (reference sequence). The CDR3 runs 15 residues. With 5 bases clipped from V and 5 bases from J, the junction kept 12 bases outside the gene matches. CDR3 sequence reads: CASSPGGIFVDEQYF. For the CDR3, the DNA is TGTGCCAGCAGCCCAGGGGGTATCTTCGTAGACGAGCAGTACTTC.

The chain is built from TRBV12-3 or TRBV12-4 and TRBJ1-1; no firm D call. Deletions cut 6 bases from V and 5 bases from J, with 10 bases between. CDR3 length: 12 residues. CDR3 sequence reads: CASSRAMTEAFF. DNA of the CDR3: TGTGCCAGCAGCCGCGCAATGACTGAAGCTTTCTTT.

This chain connects TRBV18 to TRBJ2-7; 7 nucleotides line up with TRBD1. V shed 3 bases, J shed 1 base, and the junction held 6 bases outside the gene matches. Germline assignment: CDR1 KGHSH and CDR2 LQKENI. The CDR3 has 15 residues. Here the CDR3 DNA reads TGTGCCAGCTCACCGGGGCAGGGGGAGTCCTACGAGCAGTACTTC. This sequence encodes CASSPGQGESYEQYF. Together with reference TRBV18 and TRBJ2-7, the CDR3 gives the full variable domain: NAGVMQNPRHLVRRRGQEARLRCSPMKGHSHVYWYRQLPEEGLKFMVYLQKENIIDESGMPKERFSAEFPKEGPSILRIQQVVRGDSAAYFCASSPGQGESYEQYFGPGTRLTVT.

The chain joins TRBV7-2 to TRBJ2-7; the match to TRBD2 covers 8 bases. Germline V CDR1 and CDR2: SGHTA, FQGNSA. Unmatched junction bases numbered 3, after V lost 0 bases and J lost 2 bases. This CDR3 has 15 residues. The CDR3 reads CASSLAAGAPYEQYF. The CDR3 bases are TGTGCCAGCAGCTTAGCAGCGGGGGCTCCCTACGAGCAGTACTTC.

V gene TRBV7-9 combines with J gene TRBJ1-4; tentative D call: TRBD1 (5 bases). The germline gives CDR1 SEHNR, CDR2 FQNEAQ (reference sequence). The CDR3 covers 15 residues. V was cut by 5 bases and J by 8 bases, with 18 bases left in between. The CDR3 sequence: CASSRSPPGGEKLFF. Here the CDR3 DNA reads TGTGCCAGCAGCCGGTCGCCTCCGGGGGGGGAAAAACTGTTTTTT.

The rearrangement links TRBV5-4 to TRBJ2-3; the D gene is possibly TRBD2 (5 bases). Germline CDR1 is SGHNT and CDR2 is YYREEE (reference sequence). Between the trimmed V and J ends, which lost 3 bases and 5 bases, there was a span of 19 bases. The CDR3 has 16 residues. The CDR3 region is CASSSRRRGVLDTQYF. The CDR3 DNA reads as TGTGCCAGCAGCTCTCGACGTCGGGGAGTATTAGATACGCAGTATTTT.

V and J are TRBV27 and TRBJ2-7; TRBD1 matches 9 bases. This CDR3 contains 16 residues. Losses at the gene ends were 4 bases for V and 10 bases for J; bases not matched to a gene: 17. Germline V gene data show CDR1 as MNHEY and CDR2 as SMNVEV (reference sequence). The CDR3 nucleotides are TGTGCCAGCAGTTCCCCATCGTTGGGACAGGGAGTCGTCCAGTACTTC. Encoded protein: CASSSPSLGQGVVQYF.

V and J are TRBV3-1 (or the pseudogene TRBV3-2) and TRBJ2-1; 8 positions match TRBD2. The CDR3 length is 12 residues. The germline CDR1 and CDR2 sequences are LGHDT and YNNKEL (reference sequence). V lost 3 bases and J lost 12; bases outside the gene matches: 4. The CDR3 DNA reads as TGTGCCAGCAGCCAGGCAAGCGGGAGGCAGTTCTTC. It specifies CASSQASGRQFF.

This chain links TRBV25-1 with TRBJ1-1; tentatively, D is TRBD1 (5 bases). This CDR3 has 13 amino acids. The V and J ends lost 5 bases and 4 bases respectively, with 11 bases between them. Germline-derived CDR1 and CDR2 are MGHDK and SYGVNS. Here the CDR3 reads CASSQGATTEAFF. For the CDR3, the DNA is TGTGCCAGCAGTCAAGGGGCGACCACTGAAGCTTTCTTT. The full variable domain, completed using reference TRBV25-1 and TRBJ1-1, is EADIYQTPRYLVIGTGKKITLECSQTMGHDKMYWYQQDPGMELHLIHYSYGVNSTEKGDLSSESTVSRIRTEHFPLTLESARPSHTSQYLCASSQGATTEAFFGQGTRLTVV.

The chain combines TRBV11-2 with TRBJ1-1; no definite D call. The CDR3 is 15 amino acids. Trimming removed 1 base at V and 0 bases at J, with 9 bases between. Germline CDR1 and CDR2: SGHAT and FQNNGV. This CDR3 is CASSLVPGMNTEAFF. For the CDR3, the DNA is TGTGCCAGCAGCTTAGTTCCGGGTATGAACACTGAAGCTTTCTTT.

This clone was detected only once. This chain links TRBV19 with TRBJ1-5, with TRBD1 as a possible D gene (5 bases). Trimming took 2 bases from V and 2 from J, leaving 16 bases between them. The germline gives CDR1 LNHDA, CDR2 SQIVND (reference sequence). This CDR3 has 17 residues. This CDR3 reads CASSIWRGDKGNQPQHF. In DNA, the CDR3 is TGTGCCAGTAGTATATGGAGGGGAGATAAGGGCAATCAGCCCCAGCATTTT.

The chain has TRBV27 and TRBJ2-1; TRBD2 aligns across 7 bases. The germline V gene encodes CDR1 MNHEY and CDR2 SMNVEV (reference sequence). V lost 6 bases to trimming and J lost 2 bases; unmatched junction nucleotides: 10. The CDR3 length is 16 residues. The chain's CDR3 is CASSLLAGEAYNEQFF. The CDR3 DNA reads TGTGCCAGCAGCCTCTTGGCGGGAGAAGCCTACAATGAGCAGTTCTTC.

V gene TRBV19 combines with J gene TRBJ2-3, with TRBD2 matching over 9 bases. The CDR3 is 15 amino acids. CDR1 is LNHDA, CDR2 SQIVND, per germline (reference sequence). V shed 3 bases and J 4 bases; nucleotides not matched to a gene: 5. CDR3 sequence (DNA): TGTGCCAGTAGTATCGGCGGGAGGGAGGCAGATACGCAGTATTTT. It codes for CASSIGGREADTQYF.

The gene calls are TRBV6-1 and TRBJ2-2, with D possibly matching TRBD2 (5 bases). V dropped 4 bases and J dropped 5 bases, with 17 bases sitting between them. CDR3 length equals 16 residues. CDR1 MNHNS and CDR2 SASEGT come from the germline V gene. This CDR3 is CASSVRLSQLTGELFF. The CDR3 region has the DNA TGTGCCAGCAGTGTAAGACTATCGCAGTTAACCGGGGAGCTGTTTTTT.